These 2 T cell receptor beta chains originate from one sample sequenced in a study of T-cell memory formation after mild COVID-19. TCRdb re-analysed the 5' RACE reads in MiXCR, keeping a single row per CDR3 protein. In the table there are roughly 400,000 distinct CDR3 sequences, approximately 24% of which are singletons. The source material was PBMCs or a T cell subset sorted from them (not recorded which). The receptor set was obtained from an adult woman who had mild COVID-19 (a few samples of this study predate the infection). Cell type and time point are not known.

The V gene is TRBV20-1, the J gene TRBJ2-7; maybe TRBD2 (5 bases). The germline gives CDR1 DFQATT, CDR2 SNEGSKA (reference sequence). Deletions cut 2 bases from V and 5 bases from J, with 16 bases between. This CDR3 has 14 amino acids. The CDR3 protein is CSARYKFGINEQYF. The CDR3 DNA reads TGCAGTGCTAGATATAAATTCGGGATCAACGAGCAGTACTTC.

This clonotype turned up a few times. The gene calls are TRBV3-1 and TRBJ1-2, with D possibly TRBD1 on 6 matching bases. V was pared by 6 bases and J by 8 bases, with 13 bases between. The CDR3 runs to 12 residues. Germline V gene sequence: CDR1 LGHDT, CDR2 YNNKEL (reference sequence). The CDR3 spells CASSGGGVGYTF. The CDR3 coding sequence is TGTGCCAGCAGTGGGGGGGGCGTCGGCTACACCTTC.